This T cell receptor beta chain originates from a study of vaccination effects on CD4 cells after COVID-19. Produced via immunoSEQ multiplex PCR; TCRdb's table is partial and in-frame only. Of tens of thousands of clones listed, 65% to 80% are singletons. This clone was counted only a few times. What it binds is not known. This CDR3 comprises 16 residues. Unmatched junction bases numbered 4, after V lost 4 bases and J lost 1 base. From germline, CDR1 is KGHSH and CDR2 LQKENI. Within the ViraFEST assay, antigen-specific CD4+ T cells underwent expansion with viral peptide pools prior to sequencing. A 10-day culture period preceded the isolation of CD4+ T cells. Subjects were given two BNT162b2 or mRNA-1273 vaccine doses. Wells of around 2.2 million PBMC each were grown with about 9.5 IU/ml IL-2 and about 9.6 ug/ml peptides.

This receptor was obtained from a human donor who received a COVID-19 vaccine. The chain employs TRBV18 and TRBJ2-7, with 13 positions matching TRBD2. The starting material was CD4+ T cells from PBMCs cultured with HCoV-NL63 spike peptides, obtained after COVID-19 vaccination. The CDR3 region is CASSRLTSGGSYEQYF. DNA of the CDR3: TGTGCCAGCTCACGGTTGACTAGCGGGGGGTCCTACGAGCAGTACTTC.